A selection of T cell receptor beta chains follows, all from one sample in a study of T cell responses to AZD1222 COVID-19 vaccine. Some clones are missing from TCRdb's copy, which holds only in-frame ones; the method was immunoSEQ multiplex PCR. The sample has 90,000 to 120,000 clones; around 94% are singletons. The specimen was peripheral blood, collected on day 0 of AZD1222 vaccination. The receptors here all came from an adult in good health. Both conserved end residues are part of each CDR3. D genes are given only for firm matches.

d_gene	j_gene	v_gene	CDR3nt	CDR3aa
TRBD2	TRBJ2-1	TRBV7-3	TGTGCCAGCAGCCCTAGCGGGGGGGCCAGGAGCTCCTACAATGAGCAGTTCTTC	CASSPSGGARSSYNEQFF
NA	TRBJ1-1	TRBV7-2	TGTGCCAGCAGCTTAGTCCGGAACACTGAAGCTTTCTTT	CASSLVRNTEAFF
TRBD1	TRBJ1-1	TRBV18	TGTGCCAGCTCACCACAACTTGCCGGGACAGGGGGAAACACTGAAGCTTTCTTT	CASSPQLAGTGGNTEAFF
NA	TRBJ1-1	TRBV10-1	TGCGCCAGCAGTGAGTCTGGGAACACTGAAGCTTTCTTT	CASSESGNTEAFF
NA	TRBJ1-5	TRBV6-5	TGTGCCAGCAGTTATAGCGGTAGCAATCAGCCCCAGCATTTT	CASSYSGSNQPQHF
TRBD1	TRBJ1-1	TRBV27	TGTGCCAGCAGTTCGCCAGGGGGACGTGACACTGAAGCTTTCTTT	CASSSPGGRDTEAFF
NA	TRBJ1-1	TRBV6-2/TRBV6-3	TGTGCCAGCAGTTACTACCGGGACGGCGAAGCTTTCTTT	CASSYYRDGEAFF
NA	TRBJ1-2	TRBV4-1	TGCGCCAGCAGCCCTTACTCGGGACCCTCACAGAACTATGGCTACACCTTC	CASSPYSGPSQNYGYTF
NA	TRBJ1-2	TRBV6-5	TGTGCCAGCAGCCGTGCTTGGGGCTATGGCTACACCTTC	CASSRAWGYGYTF
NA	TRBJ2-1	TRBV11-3	TGTGCCAGCAGCTTAGATCGTAGAGCTGAGCAGTTCTTC	CASSLDRRAEQFF
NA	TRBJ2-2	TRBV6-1	TGTGCCAGCAGTTATTCGACCGGGGAGCTGTTTTTT	CASSYSTGELFF
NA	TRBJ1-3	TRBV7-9	TGTGCCAGCAGCTTAGGGGCAGGGAACTCTGGAAACACCATATATTTT	CASSLGAGNSGNTIYF
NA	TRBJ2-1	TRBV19	TGTGCCAGTAGATCGCCAGGGACCGTTAATGAGCAGTTCTTC	CASRSPGTVNEQFF
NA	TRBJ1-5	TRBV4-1	TGCGCCAGCAGCCAAGTTCACACATCGGGCAATCAGCCCCAGCATTTT	CASSQVHTSGNQPQHF
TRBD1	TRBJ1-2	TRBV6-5	TGTGCCAGCAGCACCCCGGGGGACAGGGGGGGCGGCTACACCTTC	CASSTPGDRGGGYTF